The clone carrying this TCR beta chain was counted many times. The antigen is undetermined. From germline, CDR1 is SGHNT and CDR2 YYREEE (reference sequence). The ends lost 4 bases at V and 7 bases at J; junction bases unmatched: 8. This CDR3 contains 14 residues. From RNA transcripts, TCR beta CDR3 regions were amplified. The HTBI set primed first-round TCR CDR3 RT-PCR. TCRdb passed the multiplex PCR reads through MiXCR, listing each CDR3 protein once. The table includes hundreds of thousands of distinct CDR3 sequences, around 15% detected once. Active moderate-to-severe ophthalmopathy, Clinical Activity Score at least 3, NOSPECS at least 4, under 3 months' duration. Diagnostic assessment was based on clinical symptoms, serum thyroxine and TRAb, thyroid ultrasound and orbital computed tomography. These data originate in a study of T cells in Graves' hyperthyroidism and ophthalmopathy. About the study: Peripheral blood samples were taken at initial diagnosis, prior to any treatment. Points from the study as a whole: Researchers found most expanded thyroid clonotypes above 0.001 in blood as well.

Sequenced sample: blood. This rearrangement joins TRBV5-4 to TRBJ1-1; 9 bases are a match to TRBD1. The sequence was obtained from a man aged 50 to 60 with Graves' ophthalmopathy. The CDR3: CASSLTDRGFEAFF. CDR3 nucleotide sequence: TGTGCCAGCAGCCTCACGGACAGGGGATTTGAAGCTTTCTTT. The full variable domain, in which reference TRBV5-4 and TRBJ1-1 provide the parts outside the CDR3, is ETGVTQSPTHLIKTRGQQVTLRCSSQSGHNTVSWYQQALGQGPQFIFQYYREEENGRGNFPPRFSGLQFPNYSSELNVNALELDDSALYLCASSLTDRGFEAFFGQGTRLTVV.